The sequence of this TCR beta chain was determined in a study of vaccination and CD4 T cells after COVID-19. Treatment meaning: roughly ten-day PBMC culture with coronavirus spike peptide pools or control peptides (ViraFEST assay). Following expansion of antigen-specific T cells with peptide pools, ViraFEST then sequenced TCRs. Study-level points and caveats: Post-vaccination, and not before, a median approximately 86% of reactive clones appeared in convalescent patients.

Trimming removed 6 bases from V and 6 bases from J, with 21 bases in between. Germline V gene sequence: CDR1 KGHSH, CDR2 LQKENI. The CDR3 extends over 16 amino acids. Sequenced with the Oncomine TCR Beta short-read assay was DNA taken from cultured CD4+ T cells. Using its own MiXCR run on the PCR reads, TCRdb lists one record per CDR3 protein. The sample lists tens of thousands of distinct CDR3 sequences; around 45% were seen once. As concerns this clonotype: The antigen is undetermined.

The material sequenced was CD4+ T cells from blood, cultured in vitro. The V gene is TRBV18, the J gene TRBJ1-5, with D maybe TRBD1 (5 bases). The source is a human donor who had recovered from COVID-19. CDR3 in DNA: TGTGCCAGCTCCCAAGGGACCGGAGGAATTAGTCAGCCCCAGCATTTT. As protein: CASSQGTGGISQPQHF.